A selection of T cell receptor beta chains follows, all from one sample in a study of vaccination and CD4 T cells after COVID-19. Their antigens remain unidentified. TCRdb processed the PCR reads anew with MiXCR; each CDR3 protein has one entry. The sample has about 11,000 distinct CDR3 sequences, about three quarters seen once. The sequenced sample consisted of CD4+ T cells from blood, cultured in vitro. Receptors originate from a human donor who had recovered from COVID-19. Each CDR3 is given with its conserved first and last residue. Fields, in order: V gene, J gene, CDR3 protein.

V: TRBV20-1; J: TRBJ2-3; CDR3: CSARGQITDTQYF
V: TRBV6-2/TRBV6-3; J: TRBJ1-5; CDR3: CASSYTGARNQPQHF
V: TRBV27; J: TRBJ1-2; CDR3: CASSTLVGYGYTF
V: TRBV27; J: TRBJ2-3; CDR3: CASRPQRGLNTDTQYF
V: TRBV2; J: TRBJ1-6; CDR3: CASSERGPLNSPLHF
V: TRBV2; J: TRBJ1-5; CDR3: CASTAEAGQYNQPQHF
V: TRBV7-2; J: TRBJ2-5; CDR3: CASSLTGREETQYF
V: TRBV6-5; J: TRBJ2-1; CDR3: CASSYRRIGGSWFF
V: TRBV7-2; J: TRBJ1-2; CDR3: CASRRGTPDNYGYTF
V: TRBV20-1; J: TRBJ1-5; CDR3: CSARTVNQPQHF
V: TRBV6-1; J: TRBJ1-5; CDR3: CASRGGGGFRQPQHF
V: TRBV28; J: TRBJ2-7; CDR3: CVSRGLRFGEQYF
V: TRBV7-2; J: TRBJ2-1; CDR3: CASRLLGGQFF
V: TRBV30; J: TRBJ2-7; CDR3: CAWSGPATGGNSYEQYF
V: TRBV7-9; J: TRBJ1-2; CDR3: CASSFGTDYGYTF
V: TRBV28; J: TRBJ1-5; CDR3: CASSSQTRPGAAQHF
V: TRBV7-2; J: TRBJ2-7; CDR3: CASSFAPSGMYEQYF
V: TRBV6-1; J: TRBJ2-7; CDR3: CASRGLAGSYEQYF
V: TRBV5-6; J: TRBJ2-7; CDR3: CASSLAGPDYEQYF
V: TRBV7-2; J: TRBJ1-6; CDR3: CASSPPGITAGNNSPLHF
V: TRBV20-1; J: TRBJ1-5; CDR3: CSARVGSFSNQPQHF
V: TRBV6-4; J: TRBJ2-1; CDR3: CASSLQSYNEQFF
V: TRBV7-9; J: TRBJ1-1; CDR3: CASSLGGSAEAFF
V: TRBV6-1; J: TRBJ1-1; CDR3: CASSPGTSNTEAFF
V: TRBV20-1; J: TRBJ1-6; CDR3: CSARARGSRNSPLHF
V: TRBV19; J: TRBJ2-5; CDR3: CASRPGGQGGETQYF
V: TRBV20-1; J: TRBJ1-4; CDR3: CSARGGTGMNEKLFF
V: TRBV6-1; J: TRBJ1-5; CDR3: CASRVDRGSNQPQHF
V: TRBV27; J: TRBJ1-6; CDR3: CASSRKGDSPLHF
V: TRBV28; J: TRBJ1-5; CDR3: CASSPTGASNQPQHF
V: TRBV7-3; J: TRBJ1-6; CDR3: CASSAQTGEGSPLHF
V: TRBV20-1; J: TRBJ1-2; CDR3: CSAGFSGGGSGGYTF
V: TRBV5-5; J: TRBJ2-5; CDR3: CASSPGHGGEETQYF
V: TRBV27; J: TRBJ1-5; CDR3: CASSRGQGNQPQHF
V: TRBV6-2/TRBV6-3; J: TRBJ1-2; CDR3: CASSSTRQNPYTF
V: TRBV2; J: TRBJ1-6; CDR3: CASSEAAYFTLHF
V: TRBV6-2/TRBV6-3; J: TRBJ2-5; CDR3: CASSIPGAKRETQYF
V: TRBV29-1; J: TRBJ2-7; CDR3: CSVWTSGIPEQYF
V: TRBV6-1; J: TRBJ2-3; CDR3: CASSLEAPDTQYF
V: TRBV7-9; J: TRBJ1-2; CDR3: CASSSTALNYGYTF
V: TRBV5-1; J: TRBJ1-2; CDR3: CASTNQTSMYLCASQLGRVYGYTF
V: TRBV12-2; J: TRBJ2-5; CDR3: CASRLAGGRREEQETQYF
V: TRBV20-1; J: TRBJ2-3; CDR3: CSGPRAGADTQYF
V: TRBV7-2; J: TRBJ1-2; CDR3: CASSTVGKSLLENGYTF
V: TRBV20-1; J: TRBJ1-2; CDR3: CSAAGVNYGYTF
V: TRBV20-1; J: TRBJ2-6; CDR3: CSASGLGGAGANVLTF
V: TRBV7-2; J: TRBJ2-1; CDR3: CASSPNREGRHNEQFF
V: TRBV20-1; J: TRBJ2-1; CDR3: CSAVDIRNNEQFF